This T cell receptor (beta chain) was captured in a study of CD8+CD57+ T cells in acquired aplastic anemia (dated by TCRdb to between 2017 and 2018). As for the study more broadly: Extracted DNA from sorted CD4+ and CD8+ cells averaged around 2.9 ug, ranging from about 0.17 to 30 ug. A CD8+CD57+ expansion meant a frequency higher than the mean frequency seen in healthy subjects.

Results and caveats for the whole study, not just this receptor: CD8+ Simpson's diversity did not differ significantly between patients and healthy controls (P=0.060). Some 31 CD8+ CDR3 sequences were shared between patients and controls but appeared highly expressed in patients and within their immunodominant clones.

CDR1 and CDR2 were assigned from the germline V gene as SGHTA and FQGNSA. The CDR3 runs 11 amino acids, cysteine and phenylalanine included. Only CDR3 DNA is held: 33 bases, read in frame from base 1. V loses 8 bases of germline sequence and J loses 6 bases, and the interval between the two ends is 9 bases. Genomic DNA was used as template for profiling of TCR beta VDJ combinations and CDR3 sequences. An Illumina HiSeq 2000 was the platform used for TCR repertoire sequencing. Per the authors' processing: Repertoires were assessed using TRBV/TRBJ rearrangement plots, CDR3 size and DJ length profiles, and Simpson's diversity index. Whichever DNA sequence was most abundant in the deep sequencing data was defined as the immunodominant clone. CDR3 amino acid sequences were checked for sharing across subjects and were also compared against the VDJdb database and published repertoires. Through fastp at Q25 and MiXCR, TCRdb rebuilt clones from the public reads, retaining in-frame beta chains. Each CDR3 protein appears once, grouped with its most common genes and DNA. Clone size and V and J calls follow TCRdb, not the original study. A total of some 160,000 distinct CDR3 sequences appear in this sample, around 50% of them only once. The ten largest make up approximately 3% of the sample.

Concerning this clonotype itself: There is no known antigen for this receptor. A read error is possible here, since a much larger clone lies one base away.

The patients picked for sequencing were ones in whom flow cytometry had shown an expansion of CD8+CD57+ cells. Every patient had severe acquired aplastic anemia, diagnosed using the International Study of Aplastic Anemia and Agranulocytosis and Camitta criteria. At the time blood was sampled, none of the patients had received any therapy. The study deep-sequenced TCR repertoires of sorted CD4+ and CD8+ blood T cells from severe aplastic anemia patients and healthy subjects. In the USA, patient enrollment took place under clinicaltrials.gov protocols 00001620, 01623167, 00001397, 00071045, 00081523 and 00961064. Ficoll-Paque density gradient centrifugation was used to isolate peripheral blood mononuclear cells. Before DNA extraction, CD4+ and CD8+ T cells were sorted with FACS or magnetic beads.

The receptor was isolated from a human donor with aplastic anemia. The sequence is built from TRBV7-2 and TRBJ2-3; TRBD1 is a weak D gene call, 5 bases matching. Sequencing input: sorted CD4+, CD8+, or CD8+CD57+ T cells (not recorded which) from PBMCs. The nucleotide sequence reads as follows: TGTGCCAGCTCACAGGCCGATACGCAGTATTTT. This yields the protein CASSQADTQYF.